The source of this T cell receptor beta chain is a study of T cell repertoires in cytomegalovirus infection. Turning to the study itself: The authors used CMV epitopes that were HLA-C-restricted (recently identified) and HLA-B-restricted (well studied). TCR beta signatures that were public indicated CMV infection and matching HLA type.

Study-level findings and limits: CMV carriers having the relevant HLA were flagged by cumulative public TCR beta family frequency.

TCRdb reanalysed the reads using MiXCR and keeps one entry per CDR3 protein. The table shows roughly 990,000 distinct CDR3 sequences, with 25% to 40% occurring only once. As regards this clonotype: Antigen: not known.

With 2 bases clipped from V and 4 bases from J, the junction kept 9 bases outside the gene matches. This CDR3 region has 16 residues. The V gene's germline CDR1 is MNHEY and CDR2 SVGEGT. The sequence was collected from a human donor in good health (CMV status not recorded). Some clones in this sample may be carry-over from other donors' samples. The rearrangement joins TRBV6-2 or TRBV6-3 to TRBJ2-3; 7 nucleotides match TRBD2. The input for sequencing was cultured CD8+ T cells from PBMCs, taken from culture after CMV antigen stimulation. The CDR3 loop is CASSYEAGPAADTQYF. CDR3 bases: TGTGCCAGCAGTTACGAAGCGGGACCCGCAGCAGATACGCAGTATTTT.